These 4 T cell receptor beta chains originate from one sample sequenced in a study of CD4 T cells in relation to SARS-CoV-2 and coronaviruses. Here immunoSEQ multiplex PCR was the method, and the copy in TCRdb shows in-frame clones only, minus some. The table has about 54,000 clones, 90% to 95% seen once. The sample consisted of naive CD4+ T cells from PBMCs. Regarding subset: naive CD4+ T cells isolated by negative enrichment. These receptor sequences come from an adult with COVID-19.

This chain links TRBV4-1 with TRBJ1-1, with 9 bases fitting TRBD1. The CDR3 contains 14 residues. The germline V gene encodes CDR1 MGHRA and CDR2 YSYEKL. With V trimmed by 2 bases and J by 4 bases, 2 bases remained unmatched. CDR3 in DNA: TGCGCCAGCAGCCAACTGACAGGGGGCACTGAAGCTTTCTTT. Translating gives CASSQLTGGTEAFF.

This clone came up once. The chain joins TRBV27 to TRBJ2-3; 12 nucleotides line up with TRBD1. This CDR3 is 16 amino acids long. Germline-derived CDR1 and CDR2 are MNHEY and SMNVEV (reference sequence). V gave up 5 bases and J gave up 2 bases; unmatched junction bases: 5. CDR3 nucleotide sequence: TGTGCCAGCAGTCAAGGGACAGGGGGCTTCACAGATACGCAGTATTTT. Translated, it gives CASSQGTGGFTDTQYF.

This rearrangement joins TRBV3-1 (or the pseudogene TRBV3-2) to TRBJ2-1, with D possibly TRBD2 on 5 matching bases. CDR3 length: 12 residues. Trimming removed 7 bases at V and 6 bases at J, with 10 bases between. Germline CDR1 LGHDT, CDR2 YNNKEL (reference sequence). This CDR3 is CASISRANEQFF. In DNA, the CDR3 is TGTGCCAGCATCTCGCGGGCCAATGAGCAGTTCTTC.

V is TRBV18 and J is TRBJ1-1; D not certain. CDR1 is KGHSH, CDR2 LQKENI, per germline. The CDR3 is 18 amino acids. Trimming took off 3 bases at V and 0 bases at J, with 20 bases between the two ends. CDR3 nucleotides: TGTGCCAGCTCACCCCCATACCTCCCTTCCCACATGAACACTGAAGCTTTCTTT. This encodes CASSPPYLPSHMNTEAFF.